This T cell receptor (beta chain) was recovered during a study of cytomegalovirus exposure and HLA in healthy donors. Study-level findings and limits: Exclusion applied to some V segments, including TRBV6-2 and TRBV6-3, as they were indistinguishable. Testing in vitro showed a few CMV-associated chains specific for CMV antigens.

As regards this clone: Antigen unknown.

Primers: 60 Vbeta forward and 13 Jbeta reverse. Sequenced by immunoSEQ multiplex PCR; TCRdb stores in-frame clones only, minus some. Seen here are approximately 170,000 clones, approximately 71% observed once, and the top ten hold approximately 1.5%. Germline CDR1 is MGHDK and CDR2 is SYGVNS. Trimming shortened V by 7 bases and J by 0 bases, and 10 bases separated the two germline ends. There are 14 residues in the CDR3. The specimen was PBMCs. This clonotype originated in a man between 50 and 59 years old in good health and CMV-seronegative. The V and J genes are TRBV25-1 and TRBJ1-3; the D is unclear. The CDR3 region has the DNA TGTGCCAGCACGCGGGGTCCCTCTGGAAACACCATATATTTT. Translation: CASTRGPSGNTIYF. Full variable domain (rest looked up from reference TRBV25-1 and TRBJ1-3): EADIYQTPRYLVIGTGKKITLECSQTMGHDKMYWYQQDPGMELHLIHYSYGVNSTEKGDLSSESTVSRIRTEHFPLTLESARPSHTSQYLCASTRGPSGNTIYFGEGSWLTVV.